The 21 T cell receptor beta chains below were found in one sample sequenced in a study of identifying expanded T cells in peripheral blood. The protocol was immunoSEQ multiplex PCR, while the TCRdb copy is restricted to in-frame clones and leaves out a portion. The table has around 50,000 clones, about nine tenths seen once. The sample taken for sequencing was blood. All receptors derive from a person aged 18 to 70 in good health.

The J gene is TRBJ1-5, the V gene TRBV18; D is unclear. Germline V gene sequence: CDR1 KGHSH, CDR2 LQKENI. The V end lost 3 bases, the J end lost 5 bases, and 11 bases lay between the germline ends. The CDR3 is 14 amino acids. The CDR3, as DNA: TGTGCCAGCTCACCTGAGGCGGGGTATCAGCCCCAGCATTTT. It codes for CASSPEAGYQPQHF.

The chain recombines TRBV10-3 with TRBJ2-5, with 10 positions matching TRBD2. The J call may be wrong; the DNA end is better matched by TRBJ2-7. The CDR3 length is 14 residues. CDR1 is ENHRY, CDR2 SYGVKD, per germline. The CDR3, as DNA: TGTGCCATCAGTGGGACTAGCGGTTCCTACGAGCAGTACTTC. The encoded protein is CAISGTSGSYEQYF.

CDR3 region: CATSIGEGPYEQYF. DNA of the CDR3: TGTGCCACCAGCATCGGGGAAGGGCCCTACGAGCAGTACTTC. The genes are TRBV15 and TRBJ2-7, with a weak D call TRBD2 (5 bases). Per germline, CDR1 LNHNV and CDR2 YYDKDF (reference sequence). This CDR3 has 14 amino acids. Trimming shortened V by 4 bases and J by 2 bases, and 12 bases separated the two germline ends.

This chain connects TRBV10-3 to TRBJ1-1; TRBD1 aligns across 8 bases. Germline CDR1 is ENHRY and CDR2 is SYGVKD. The CDR3 sequence is 14 residues long. J lost 3 bases, V lost 3 bases, and 3 bases had no gene match. This CDR3 is CAISETGGDTEAFF. CDR3 nucleotides: TGTGCCATCAGTGAAACAGGGGGGGACACTGAAGCTTTCTTT.

The chain combines TRBV27 with TRBJ2-7; D may correspond to TRBD1 or TRBD2 (5 bases each). The ends were cut back, 0 bases at V and 7 bases at J, with 16 bases in the middle. The germline V gene encodes CDR1 MNHEY and CDR2 SMNVEV (reference sequence). The CDR3 is 15 residues long. Written as DNA, the CDR3 is TGTGCCAGCAGTTTATCCGCTCTTGGGGGTCGGGAGCAGTACTTC. Encoded protein: CASSLSALGGREQYF.

The V and J genes are TRBV4-2 and TRBJ2-1, with D possibly being TRBD1 (5 bases). CDR3 length equals 15 residues. Germline-derived CDR1 and CDR2 are LGHNA and YNFKEQ. V was clipped by 3 bases and J by 3 bases, with 12 bases between them. CDR3 protein: CASSQRTQSYNEQFF. The CDR3 DNA follows: TGTGCCAGCAGCCAGAGGACACAGAGCTACAATGAGCAGTTCTTC.

This chain connects TRBV9 to TRBJ2-1; D might be TRBD1 (6 bases). The CDR3 contains 16 residues. Trimming removed 0 bases from V and 10 bases from J, with 20 bases in between. CDR1 SGDLS and CDR2 YYNGEE come from the germline V gene. Here the CDR3 DNA reads TGTGCCAGCAGCGTAGCTAGGTGGACAGATCTGGGAGAGCAGTTCTTC. Translated: CASSVARWTDLGEQFF.

This clone came up once. The gene calls are TRBV4-3 and TRBJ2-1, with D perhaps matching TRBD2 (6 bases). This CDR3 comprises 16 residues. V was clipped by 4 bases and J by 4 bases, with 17 bases between them. CDR1 is LGHNA and CDR2 is YSLEER in the germline V gene. CDR3 coding DNA: TGCGCCAGCAGCCGGGATAGCGGTTCTTTTTACAATGAGCAGTTCTTC. This codes for CASSRDSGSFYNEQFF.

This clone showed up just a few times. The gene calls are TRBV28 and TRBJ1-2; D is ambiguous. Germline lookup yields CDR1 MDHEN and CDR2 SYDVKM. Between the trimmed V and J ends, which lost 9 bases and 3 bases, there was a span of 14 bases. The CDR3 length is 13 residues. DNA for the CDR3: TGTGCCAGTGCTTTCGCTGGGCACTATGGCTACACCTTC. It translates to CASAFAGHYGYTF.

The chain recombines TRBV7-2 with TRBJ1-1; D gene unclear. CDR1 and CDR2 from the germline V gene are SGHTA and FQGNSA. The germline V and J ends were trimmed by 2 bases and 1 base, with 8 bases remaining between them. This CDR3 has 14 amino acids. DNA of the CDR3: TGTGCCAGCAGCTTAACCCCGGGGAACACTGAAGCTTTCTTT. This gives the protein CASSLTPGNTEAFF.

This chain uses TRBV4-2 with TRBJ2-7, with 9 bases lining up with TRBD2. The V segment lost 3 bases and the J segment 11 bases; nucleotides outside the gene matches: 8. The CDR3 contains 13 residues. Germline V gene sequence: CDR1 LGHNA, CDR2 YNFKEQ. The CDR3 region has the DNA TGTGCCAGCAGCCAGTATATAGCGGGAGTGGAGTACTTC. Its translation is CASSQYIAGVEYF.

This sequence joins TRBV7-2 and TRBJ2-1; 13 bases match TRBD2. The CDR3 consists of 15 residues. Trimming removed 5 bases from V and 9 bases from J; junction bases left unmatched: 7. CDR1 is SGHTA and CDR2 is FQGNSA in the germline V gene. This chain's CDR3 is CASSDGLAGVSEQFF. The CDR3 region has the DNA TGTGCCAGCAGCGACGGACTAGCGGGAGTAAGTGAGCAGTTCTTC.

The rearrangement links TRBV7-8 to TRBJ2-7, with 8 bases identical to TRBD1. This CDR3 is built from 13 residues. The germline gives CDR1 SGHVS, CDR2 FQNEAQ. Trimming cost V 1 base and J 10 bases; bases outside gene matches: 6. The CDR3 reads CASSLETGQGQYF. The CDR3 DNA reads TGTGCCAGCAGCTTAGAAACCGGACAGGGTCAGTACTTC.

As DNA, the CDR3 is TGCAGCGTTGAGTCCAGCTATGGCTACACCTTC. This translates into CSVESSYGYTF. The chain is built from TRBV29-1 and TRBJ1-2; D is uncertain. The CDR3 spans 11 residues. V lost 3 bases and J 4 bases, leaving 6 bases between the germline ends. From germline, CDR1 is SQVTM and CDR2 ANQGSEA.

The chain recombines TRBV4-2 with TRBJ2-2; 7 nucleotides agree with TRBD2. The CDR3 has 17 residues. The V gene's germline CDR1 is LGHNA and CDR2 YNFKEQ. Losses at the gene ends were 0 bases for V and 3 bases for J; bases not matched to a gene: 7. DNA for the CDR3: TGTGCCAGCAGCCAAGATTGGAGGCGGGGGTACACCGGGGAGCTGTTTTTT. It is translated as CASSQDWRRGYTGELFF.

This chain uses TRBV19 with TRBJ1-1; 7 nucleotides line up with TRBD1. The junction had 4 bases not matched to a gene; V was cut back by 4 bases and J by 5 bases. This CDR3 is built from 13 residues. Germline V CDR1 and CDR2: LNHDA, SQIVND (reference sequence). The CDR3 nucleotides are TGTGCCAGTAGTACACAACAGGGGACTGAAGCTTTCTTT. It specifies CASSTQQGTEAFF.

The chain employs TRBV28 and TRBJ1-4; no reliable D call. Trimming cost V 8 bases and J 0 bases, with 28 bases left between them. The germline CDR1 and CDR2 sequences are MDHEN and SYDVKM. The CDR3 runs to 20 residues. The DNA of the CDR3 is TGTGCCAGCTGTGCCCTGGAACAGAAACAGACCTTCACAACTAATGAAAAACTGTTTTTT. This encodes CASCALEQKQTFTTNEKLFF.

V is TRBV7-2 and J is TRBJ1-6; D is ambiguous. Deletions cut 4 bases from V and 5 bases from J, with 3 bases between. Per the germline V gene, CDR1 is SGHTA and CDR2 is FQGNSA. This CDR3 has 12 residues. In DNA, the CDR3 is TGTGCCAGCAGCTACGATAATTCACCCCTCCACTTT. Translating it yields CASSYDNSPLHF.

This clone was counted a single time. The chain couples TRBV7-2 to TRBJ2-1; TRBD2 is a possible D gene (6 bases). The CDR3 extends over 15 amino acids. Germline V CDR1 and CDR2: SGHTA, FQGNSA. Trimming left V 1 base short and J 4 bases short, with 11 bases between. CDR3 nucleotide sequence: TGTGCCAGCAGCTTAGTGGGCGGGACTTACAATGAGCAGTTCTTC. Its protein product is CASSLVGGTYNEQFF. Together with reference TRBV7-2 and TRBJ2-1, the CDR3 gives the full variable domain: GAGVSQSPSNKVTEKGKDVELRCDPISGHTALYWYRQSLGQGLEFLIYFQGNSAPDKSGLPSDRFSAERTGGSVSTLTIQRTQQEDSAVYLCASSLVGGTYNEQFFGPGTRLTVL.

This rearrangement joins TRBV4-1 to TRBJ2-5; D is possibly TRBD2 (5 bases). The CDR3 runs to 21 residues. The V and J ends lost 2 bases and 5 bases respectively, with 33 bases between them. Germline assignment: CDR1 MGHRA and CDR2 YSYEKL. This CDR3 reads CASSQLAPTGNGVWERETQYF. The CDR3 DNA is TGCGCCAGCAGCCAACTCGCCCCTACCGGGAACGGAGTGTGGGAGCGGGAGACCCAGTACTTC.

The V and J genes are TRBV7-2 and TRBJ2-7; D call uncertain. CDR1 is SGHTA and CDR2 is FQGNSA in the germline V gene. This CDR3 region has 13 residues. Trimming removed 5 bases at V and 3 bases at J, with 11 bases between. Written as DNA, the CDR3 is TGTGCCAGCAGCGTTAACATCGACTACGAGCAGTACTTC. Protein: CASSVNIDYEQYF.